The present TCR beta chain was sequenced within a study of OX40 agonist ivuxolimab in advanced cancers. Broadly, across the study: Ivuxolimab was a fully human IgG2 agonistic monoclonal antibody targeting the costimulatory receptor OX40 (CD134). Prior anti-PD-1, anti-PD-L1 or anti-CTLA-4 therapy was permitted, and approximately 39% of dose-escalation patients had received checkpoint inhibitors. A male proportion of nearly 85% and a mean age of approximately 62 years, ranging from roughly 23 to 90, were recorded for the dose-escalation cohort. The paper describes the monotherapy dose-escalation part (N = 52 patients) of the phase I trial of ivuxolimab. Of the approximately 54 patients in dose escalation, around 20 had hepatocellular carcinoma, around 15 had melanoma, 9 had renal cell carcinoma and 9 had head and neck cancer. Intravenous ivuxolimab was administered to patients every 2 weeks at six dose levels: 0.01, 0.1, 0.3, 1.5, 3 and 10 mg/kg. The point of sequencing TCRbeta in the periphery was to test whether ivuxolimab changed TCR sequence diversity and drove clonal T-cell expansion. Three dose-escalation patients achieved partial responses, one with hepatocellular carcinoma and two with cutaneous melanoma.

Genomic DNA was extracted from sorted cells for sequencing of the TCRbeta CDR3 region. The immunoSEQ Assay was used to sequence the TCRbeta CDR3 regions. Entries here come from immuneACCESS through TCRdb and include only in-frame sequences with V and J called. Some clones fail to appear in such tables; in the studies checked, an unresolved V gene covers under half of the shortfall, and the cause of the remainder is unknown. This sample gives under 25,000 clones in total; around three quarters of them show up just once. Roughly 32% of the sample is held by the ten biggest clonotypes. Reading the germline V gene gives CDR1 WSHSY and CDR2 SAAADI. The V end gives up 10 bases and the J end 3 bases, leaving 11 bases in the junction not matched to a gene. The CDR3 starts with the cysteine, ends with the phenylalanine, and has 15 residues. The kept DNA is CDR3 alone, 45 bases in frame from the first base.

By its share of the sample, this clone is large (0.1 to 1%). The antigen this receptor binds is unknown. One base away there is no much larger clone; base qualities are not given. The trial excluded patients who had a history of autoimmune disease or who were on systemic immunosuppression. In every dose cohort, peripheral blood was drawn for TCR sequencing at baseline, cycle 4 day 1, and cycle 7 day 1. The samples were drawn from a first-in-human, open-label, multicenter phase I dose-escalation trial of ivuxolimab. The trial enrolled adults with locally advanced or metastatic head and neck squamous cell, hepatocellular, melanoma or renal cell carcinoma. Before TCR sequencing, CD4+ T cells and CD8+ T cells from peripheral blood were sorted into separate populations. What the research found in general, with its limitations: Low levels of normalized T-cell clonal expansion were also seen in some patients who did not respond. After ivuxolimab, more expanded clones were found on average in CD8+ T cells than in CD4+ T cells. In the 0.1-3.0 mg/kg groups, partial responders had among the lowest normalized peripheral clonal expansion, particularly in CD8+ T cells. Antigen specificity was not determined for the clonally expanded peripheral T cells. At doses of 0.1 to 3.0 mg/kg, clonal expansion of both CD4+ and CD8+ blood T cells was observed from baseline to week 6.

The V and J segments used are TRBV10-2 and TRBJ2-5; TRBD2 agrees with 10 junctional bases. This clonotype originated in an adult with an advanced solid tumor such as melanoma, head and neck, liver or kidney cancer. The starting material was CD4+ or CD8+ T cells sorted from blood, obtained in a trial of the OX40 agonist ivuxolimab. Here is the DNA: TGCGCCAAACGGGGGAGCGGGGGGGGGAAAGAGACCCAGTACTTC. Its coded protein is CAKRGSGGGKETQYF.